This is a list of T cell receptor beta chains from one sample in a study of post-analysis software for immune sequencing data. Via MiXCR, TCRdb re-called the PCR reads, giving one row per CDR3 protein. Counted here are more than 350,000 distinct CDR3 sequences, 30% to 40% occurring once; the ten biggest clones make up about 7.6%. Sequencing used blood. The receptor source for this set is a girl aged 2-9 years with multiple sclerosis. Both conserved end residues are part of each CDR3. A D gene is named only where the DNA matches it firmly. Clone sizes are given selectively: once, few, many, or a class where the clone is expanded.

v_call	d_call	cdr3_length	clone_size	j_call	cdr3_nt	cdr3_aa
TRBV7-2	TRBD2	16	.	TRBJ2-3	TGTGCCAGCAGCTTAAGGTCGGGGGGGAGCACAGATACGCAGTATTTT	CASSLRSGGSTDTQYF
TRBV20-1	TRBD2	14	.	TRBJ2-3	TGCAGTGTCCATGCGGGAGGGCCGGGAGATACGCAGTATTTT	CSVHAGGPGDTQYF
TRBV7-9	.	14	once	TRBJ1-1	TGTGCCAGCAGCTTAGCAGGGGACAACACTGAAGCTTTCTTT	CASSLAGDNTEAFF
TRBV20-1	TRBD1	15	.	TRBJ1-2	TGCAGTGCTATCAAACCGGACAGGGGGATCTATGGCTACACCTTC	CSAIKPDRGIYGYTF
TRBV9	.	13	.	TRBJ2-1	TGTGCCAGCACCACCCGCTTAGGCGATGAGCAGTTCTTC	CASTTRLGDEQFF
TRBV3-1	.	13	.	TRBJ2-5	TGTGCCAGCAGCAAGAATCTGGGGGAGACCCAGTACTTC	CASSKNLGETQYF
TRBV7-9	TRBD1	16	.	TRBJ2-3	TGTGCCAGCAGCGCGACAGGGGGCTATAGCACAGATACGCAGTATTTT	CASSATGGYSTDTQYF
TRBV5-1	TRBD2	16	.	TRBJ2-3	TGCGCCAGCAGCGTGACTAGCGGGGCTAGCTTGTATACGCAGTATTTT	CASSVTSGASLYTQYF
TRBV15	TRBD1	15	.	TRBJ1-3	TGTGCCACCAGCAGAGATGGGACAGGTGTAAACACCATATATTTT	CATSRDGTGVNTIYF
TRBV20-1	.	13	.	TRBJ1-5	TGCAGTGCTAGACAACGGCTACAGCAGCCCCAGCATTTT	CSARQRLQQPQHF
TRBV6-4	.	14	.	TRBJ1-5	TGTGCCAGCAGTGTTTGGCCAGGCAATCAGCCCCAGCATTTT	CASSVWPGNQPQHF
TRBV29-1	TRBD1	12	.	TRBJ2-1	TGCAGCGTTCGGGACAGCAGGAATGAGCAGTTCTTC	CSVRDSRNEQFF
TRBV20-1	TRBD1	14	.	TRBJ2-7	TGCAGTGCCCTAGGGGGCCCTAACTCCTACGAGCAGTACTTC	CSALGGPNSYEQYF
TRBV5-6	.	15	.	TRBJ1-6	TGTGCCAGCAGCACCGCCCGGAGGGGCCTTTCACCCCTCCACTTT	CASSTARRGLSPLHF
TRBV28	.	17	.	TRBJ1-2	TGTGCCAGCAGTTTGCCAAGTGGCCTGGCGACTAACTATGGCTACACCTTC	CASSLPSGLATNYGYTF
TRBV28	TRBD1	17	.	TRBJ2-1	TGTGCCAGCAGTTTCGCCGGGACAGGGGTCGGCTACAATGAGCAGTTCTTC	CASSFAGTGVGYNEQFF
TRBV4-1	.	12	.	TRBJ2-1	TGCGCCAGCAGCCAAGATAGCTATGAGCAGTTCTTC	CASSQDSYEQFF
TRBV24-1	.	13	.	TRBJ2-3	TGTGCCACCAGTGAGCCGACTTATCGCACGCAGTATTTT	CATSEPTYRTQYF
TRBV7-2	TRBD2	16	.	TRBJ2-1	TGTGCCAGCAGCTCCGGACTAGCGGGAGGTTTCGATGAGCAGTTCTTC	CASSSGLAGGFDEQFF
TRBV10-3	.	14	.	TRBJ2-1	TGTGCCATCAGTGGAGGAGGCGGTTACAATGAGCAGTTCTTC	CAISGGGGYNEQFF
TRBV12-3/TRBV12-4	.	14	.	TRBJ1-1	TGTGCCAGCAGTCGACAGGTCATGAACACTGAAGCTTTCTTT	CASSRQVMNTEAFF
TRBV4-3	.	23	.	TRBJ2-5	TGCGCCAGCAGCCAAGATCAGGGGGGCGACAGGGATAATCTCATTAGGGGCCAAGAGACCCAGTACTTC	CASSQDQGGDRDNLIRGQETQYF
TRBV6-5	TRBD1	14	many	TRBJ1-1	TGTGCCAGCAGTCCGGGACAGGGAAACACTGAAGCTTTCTTT	CASSPGQGNTEAFF
TRBV7-8	.	12	.	TRBJ1-2	TGTGCCAGCAGCTCAAACCAGTATGGCTACACCTTC	CASSSNQYGYTF
TRBV5-1	.	14	.	TRBJ1-2	TGCGCCAGCAGCTCAACTGGACCTCCCGATGGCTACACCTTC	CASSSTGPPDGYTF
TRBV7-2	TRBD1	14	.	TRBJ2-3	TGTGCCAGCAGCCCAAGACAGGGATCAGATACGCAGTATTTT	CASSPRQGSDTQYF
TRBV5-1	.	17	.	TRBJ1-4	TGCGCCAGCAGCCTCCCCCCGGGACCGGGGGCTGATGAAAAACTGTTTTTT	CASSLPPGPGADEKLFF
TRBV7-2	.	15	.	TRBJ1-2	TGTGCCAGCAGTTTTAACCCAGGGGCGAACTATGGCTACACCTTC	CASSFNPGANYGYTF
TRBV15	.	11	.	TRBJ2-7	TGTGCCACCAGCACCAGGGACGAGCAGTACTTC	CATSTRDEQYF
TRBV9	.	14	few	TRBJ1-2	TGTGCCAGCAGCGTAGCTTCGGGAAACTATGGCTACACCTTC	CASSVASGNYGYTF
TRBV4-3	.	15	few	TRBJ2-7	TGCGCCAGCAGCCAAGAGAACTCTAATTCCTACGAGCAGTACTTC	CASSQENSNSYEQYF
TRBV6-4	TRBD2	15	many	TRBJ2-3	TGTGCCAGCAGTCAAACTAGCGGGGGGACAGATACGCAGTATTTT	CASSQTSGGTDTQYF
TRBV5-1	TRBD2	16	.	TRBJ2-1	TGCGCCAGCAGCTCCCACGGACTAGCGGGGGGGCTCGAGCAGTTCTTC	CASSSHGLAGGLEQFF
TRBV11-2	.	14	.	TRBJ2-5	TGTGCCAGCAGTCTCAGGACAGTTTCGGAGACCCAGTACTTC	CASSLRTVSETQYF
TRBV7-3	.	15	few	TRBJ2-3	TGTGCCAGCAGCTTAATAGGGGGGCGGACAGATACGCAGTATTTT	CASSLIGGRTDTQYF
TRBV4-1	TRBD1	16	.	TRBJ2-7	TGCGCCAGCAGCCAGGACCGGACAGGGTCGGTCTACGAGCAGTACTTC	CASSQDRTGSVYEQYF
TRBV6-6	.	16	few	TRBJ2-7	TGTGCCAGCAGTAAGGTCGGGGCCCTAAGCTCCTACGAGCAGTACTTC	CASSKVGALSSYEQYF
TRBV20-1	.	13	.	TRBJ1-2	TGCAGTGCTTCAGGTCGGATAACCTATGGCTACACCTTC	CSASGRITYGYTF
TRBV20-1	.	15	.	TRBJ2-2	TGCAGTGCTAGTCCCCAAATCTTAGCGACCGGGGAGCGGTTTTTT	CSASPQILATGERFF
TRBV4-3	.	15	few	TRBJ1-1	TGCGCCAGCAGCCAAGTAGCCAGGGAGGACACTGAAGCTTTCTTT	CASSQVAREDTEAFF
TRBV5-8	.	14	few	TRBJ2-3	TGTGCCAGCAGCCCTTGGGTTTACACAGATACGCAGTATTTT	CASSPWVYTDTQYF
TRBV6-5	.	13	.	TRBJ1-4	TGTGCCAGCAGTAATCAGGGGTATGAAAAACTGTTTTTT	CASSNQGYEKLFF
TRBV4-1	.	11	many	TRBJ2-7	TGCGCCAGCAGCCTTCGAGGAGAGCAGTACTTC	CASSLRGEQYF
TRBV4-1	TRBD1	15	.	TRBJ2-1	TGCGCCAGCATCCAAGCAGGGGGCTCCTACAATGAGCAGTTCTTC	CASIQAGGSYNEQFF
TRBV4-3	TRBD1	15	few	TRBJ1-2	TGCGCCAGCAGCCAAGACGGACAGGCGCGCTATGGCTACACCTTC	CASSQDGQARYGYTF
TRBV3-1	TRBD2	16	.	TRBJ2-3	TGTGCCAGCAGCGAGTGGACTAGCGGGCGCACAGATACGCAGTATTTT	CASSEWTSGRTDTQYF
TRBV6-5	.	16	.	TRBJ2-3	TGTGCCAGCAGTTACTATCCGGCGGAGAGCACAGATACGCAGTATTTT	CASSYYPAESTDTQYF
TRBV27	TRBD1	15	.	TRBJ1-6	TGTGCCAGCGGACGGACAGGGAGGTCGGATTCACCCCTCCACTTT	CASGRTGRSDSPLHF